These T cell receptor beta chains were read from a single sample in a study of shared clonotypes between healthy human individuals. Sequenced by immunoSEQ multiplex PCR; TCRdb stores in-frame clones only, minus some. The top ten clones hold over 0.09% of a sample with around 620,000 clones, 85% to 95% of them seen once. Sequenced input: naive CD8+ T cells sorted from blood. All receptors derive from a woman in her 30s in good health. Both conserved end residues are part of each CDR3. A clone size is listed for some rows: how often the clone was seen (once, few, many), or a class if it is expanded.

>TRBJ2-3|TRBV27|-
CASSLNRDRPYGTQYF
>TRBJ2-7|TRBV14|-
CASSPKKGRGPQHEQYF
>TRBJ1-2|TRBV21-1|-
CASSKRAKADGYTF
>TRBJ1-3|TRBV5-1|-
CASSLGVTGPGSGNTIYF
>TRBJ1-4|TRBV9|many
CASSLGGTNEKLFF
>TRBJ2-3|TRBV10-2|-
CASSEGTDTQYF
>TRBJ2-1|TRBV11-2|few
CASSKEGQVIYNEQFF
>TRBJ2-7|TRBV5-6|-
CASSLAPWGRGYLVYEQYF
>TRBJ2-7|TRBV27|-
CASSISSYHEQYF
>TRBJ1-1|TRBV13|-
CASSSATGTLSEAFF
>TRBJ2-3|TRBV15|once
CATSRDEGRDTQYF
>TRBJ1-3|TRBV28|-
CASSLQKRSGNTIYF
>TRBJ1-3|TRBV6-1|-
CASLAWDTIYF
>TRBJ2-7|TRBV10-1|-
CASSEDRDSSYEQYF
>TRBJ2-3|TRBV28|-
CASKDSSSTDTQYF
>TRBJ2-7|TRBV20-1|-
CSALENEQYF
>TRBJ2-2|TRBV7-9|-
CASTPGSSDTGELFF
>TRBJ2-7|TRBV10-1|-
CASSESGSDRLYF
>TRBJ2-7|TRBV27|-
CASSPIDRRRLGEQYF
>TRBJ2-7|TRBV5-4|-
CASNRHGGHSYEQYF
>TRBJ1-1|TRBV10-1|-
CASSERFNTEAFF
>TRBJ1-1|TRBV19|-
CASRPTGNTEAFF
>TRBJ2-2|TRBV9|-
CASSPLPGTGDTGELFF
>TRBJ2-7|TRBV4-1|-
CASSQGALAGPYEQYF
>TRBJ2-7|TRBV19|-
CASSLGPAGEQYF
>TRBJ1-5|TRBV6-6|few
CASSYSRFQPQHF
>TRBJ1-1|TRBV19|-
CASKMDSEAFF
>TRBJ2-1|TRBV7-8|-
CASSLREFYNEQFF
>TRBJ2-7|TRBV7-2|-
CASSLIARRFTYEQYF
>TRBJ2-7|TRBV21-1|once
CASSKGPSGKYSYEQYF
>TRBJ2-7|TRBV5-1|-
CASSLEGANSAEQYF
>TRBJ1-1|TRBV4-1|-
CASSSRVMNTEAFF
>TRBJ1-1|TRBV5-1|-
CASSSPPDARLLQEAFF
>TRBJ2-7|TRBV5-4|-
CASSPGTSEQYF
>TRBJ2-7|TRBV20-1|-
CSARVGYEQYF
>TRBJ2-1|TRBV19|once
CASSIRAGLAAQNEQFF
>TRBJ2-3|TRBV9|-
CASSVGAGVTDTQYF
>-|TRBV13|-
CASSFDGQPYEQYF
>TRBJ2-7|TRBV28|-
CASKSSQVAYEQYF
>TRBJ1-4|TRBV15|-
CATSRDGTDNEKLFF
>TRBJ2-7|TRBV27|-
CASSLTVGGLSEQYF
>TRBJ2-1|TRBV4-1|once
CASSQKRGGEQFF
>TRBJ2-6|TRBV28|-
CASSLGPSGANVLTF
>TRBJ1-1|TRBV27|once
CASSSRTAMNTEAFF
>-|TRBV27|-
CAQRASNYEQYF
>-|TRBV19|-
CASRPGQEAYEQYF
>TRBJ1-2|TRBV28|-
CASSPITANYGYTF
>TRBJ2-7|TRBV28|-
CASSLTELTLEQYF
>TRBJ2-1|TRBV28|-
CASNLDTGTTNNEQFF
>TRBJ1-2|TRBV19|-
CASSPGRANYGYTF
>TRBJ2-7|TRBV27|once
CASSLAPGTGVYYEQYF
>TRBJ1-5|TRBV27|-
CASSPGGGGNQPQHF
>TRBJ2-2|TRBV7-9|-
CASSFVGPTNTGELFF
>TRBJ2-7|TRBV2|-
CASSPRVAGGTREQYF
>TRBJ2-1|TRBV7-9|-
CASSRQKGTASGYNEQFF
>TRBJ2-3|TRBV4-1|-
CASSQDRLAGVTDTQYF
>TRBJ1-5|TRBV11-3|once
CASSSPNPLGRYNQPQHF
>TRBJ2-2|TRBV6-5|-
CASSYRENTGELFF
>TRBJ2-7|TRBV28|-
CASPKGWTGRYEQYF